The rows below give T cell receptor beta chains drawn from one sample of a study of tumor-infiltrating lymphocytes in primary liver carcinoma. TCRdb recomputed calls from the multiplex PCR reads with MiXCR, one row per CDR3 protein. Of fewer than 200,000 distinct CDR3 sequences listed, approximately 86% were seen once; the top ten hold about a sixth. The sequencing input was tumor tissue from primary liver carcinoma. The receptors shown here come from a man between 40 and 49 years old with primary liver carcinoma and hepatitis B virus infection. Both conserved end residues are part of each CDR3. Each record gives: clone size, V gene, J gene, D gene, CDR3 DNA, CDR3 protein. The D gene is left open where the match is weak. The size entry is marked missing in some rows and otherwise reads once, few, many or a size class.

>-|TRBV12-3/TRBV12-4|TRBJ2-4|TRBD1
TGTGTAAGCAGTTTATTACAGGGGGCCAAAAACATTCAGTACTTC
CVSSLLQGAKNIQYF
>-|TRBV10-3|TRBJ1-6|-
TGTGCCATCATGGACTCCCTAAATTCACCCATCCACTTT
CAIMDSLNSPIHF
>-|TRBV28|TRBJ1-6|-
TGTGCCAGCAGCTCACAGGAAGGTTATAATTCACCCCTCCAGTTC
CASSSQEGYNSPLQF
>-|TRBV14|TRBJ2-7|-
TGTGCCAGCAGCCAAGATATGTGGCAGGAAGGTCCGGGAGAGCAGTACTTC
CASSQDMWQEGPGEQYF
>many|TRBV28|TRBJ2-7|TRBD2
TGTGCCAGCCGAGGACTAGCGGGAGTGATGTACGAGCAGTACTTC
CASRGLAGVMYEQYF
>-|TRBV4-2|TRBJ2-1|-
TGTGCCAGCAACCACGAGAGCAGAGGGAACTACAATGAGCAGTTCTTC
CASNHESRGNYNEQFF
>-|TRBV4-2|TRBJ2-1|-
TGTACCAGCAGCCAAGAGGAGCGGGTTAAGGGGGTTAATGAGCAGTTCTTC
CTSSQEERVKGVNEQFF
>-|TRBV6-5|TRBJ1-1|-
TGTGCCAGCAATTACATGGAGGGCCTTGAAGCTTTCTTT
CASNYMEGLEAFF
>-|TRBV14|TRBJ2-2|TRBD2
TGTGCCAGCAGCCCCTACTTAGGACTAGCGTCGAAGACCTGGGAGCTGTTTTTT
CASSPYLGLASKTWELFF
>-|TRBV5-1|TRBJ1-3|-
TGCGCCAGCAACCCCGGGAGCCCGGACCTCGGAAACACCATATATTTT
CASNPGSPDLGNTIYF
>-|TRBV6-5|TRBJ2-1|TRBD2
TGTGCCAGCAGTCCCACTCGGGGGGTTAGCTCCTACAATGAGCAGTCCTTC
CASSPTRGVSSYNEQSF
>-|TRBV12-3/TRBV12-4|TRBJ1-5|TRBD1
TGTGCCAGCAGTTTTGGGGGCCGAGGGGGCCGCAATCAGCCCCAGCACTTT
CASSFGGRGGRNQPQHF
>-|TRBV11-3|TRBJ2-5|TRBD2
TGTGCCAGCAGTAGAGGGACTAGCGGGAGCTGGGAGACTCAGTACTTC
CASSRGTSGSWETQYF
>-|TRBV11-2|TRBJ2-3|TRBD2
TGTGTCTACAGCTCCCCGGGACTAGCGGGAGTGGATACGCAGTATTTT
CVYSSPGLAGVDTQYF
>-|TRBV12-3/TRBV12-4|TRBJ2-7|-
TGTGCCAGCAGGGGTCAGGGACCCTCCAACGAGCAGTACTTC
CASRGQGPSNEQYF
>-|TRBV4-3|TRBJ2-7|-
TGCGTCAGCGACCCCAAGGACAGCACCTACGAGCAATACTTC
CVSDPKDSTYEQYF
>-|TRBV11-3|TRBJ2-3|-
TGTGCCAGTAGCTTTAACGGGAGGCGGACAGATGCGCAGTATTTT
CASSFNGRRTDAQYF
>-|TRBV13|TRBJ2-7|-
TGTGCCGGCAGCTTAGGGGGTGAGGGGGGTGGCGAGCAGTACTTC
CAGSLGGEGGGEQYF
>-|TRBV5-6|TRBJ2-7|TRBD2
TGTGCCTGCAATAGACTAGCGGGAGAGGGAGAGCAGTACTTC
CACNRLAGEGEQYF
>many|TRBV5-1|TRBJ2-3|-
TGCGCCAGCAGCTTGAGGACGGGCGGCAGCACAGATACGCAGTATTTT
CASSLRTGGSTDTQYF
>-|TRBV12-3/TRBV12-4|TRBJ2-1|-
TGTGCCAACAGTCTCGGACAGAACAATAAGAAGTTCTTC
CANSLGQNNKKFF
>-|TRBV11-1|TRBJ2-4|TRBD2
TGTGTCAGCAGCTTTCCCGGGACTAGCGTGATCAAAAACATTCCATACTTC
CVSSFPGTSVIKNIPYF
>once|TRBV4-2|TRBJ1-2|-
TGTGCCAGCAGTCAGACAGAGGGCTACGCCTTC
CASSQTEGYAF
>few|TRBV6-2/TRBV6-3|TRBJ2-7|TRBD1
TGTGCCAGTAGCTTCCGGGACAGGGCCCACGAGCAGTATTTC
CASSFRDRAHEQYF